What follows are 10 T cell receptor beta chains derived from one specimen sequenced in a study of T cells in Graves' hyperthyroidism and ophthalmopathy. Authors of the study amplified TCR beta CDR3 regions from RNA transcripts. The study used the HTBI primer set for a first-round RT-PCR of the TCR CDR3. MiXCR was run by TCRdb on the multiplex PCR reads, yielding one entry per CDR3 protein. The sample lists under 650,000 distinct CDR3 sequences; around 15% were seen once. The source material was blood. Receptors originate from a woman in her 30s with Graves' hyperthyroidism.

CDR3 in amino acids: CASSVRSANYGYTF. CDR3 in DNA: TGTGCCAGCAGCGTGCGATCTGCTAACTATGGCTACACCTTC. The J gene is TRBJ1-2, the V gene TRBV9; D not certain. Trimming took off 2 bases at V and 0 bases at J, with 8 bases between the two ends. The length of the CDR3 is 14 residues. Looked up from germline, CDR1 is SGDLS and CDR2 is YYNGEE.

V and J are TRBV27 and TRBJ2-5, with 12 bases aligning to TRBD2. This CDR3 spans 15 amino acids. Trimming removed 8 bases from V and 3 bases from J; junction bases left unmatched: 7. Per the germline V gene, CDR1 is MNHEY and CDR2 is SMNVEV (reference sequence). CDR3 protein: CASALWTSGKETQYF. Written as DNA, the CDR3 is TGTGCCAGCGCCTTGTGGACTAGCGGGAAAGAGACCCAGTACTTC.

There are many counts of this clonotype. The chain has TRBV20-1 and TRBJ1-1, with a weak D call TRBD1 (5 bases). Germline V CDR1 and CDR2: DFQATT, SNEGSKA (reference sequence). Trimming cost V 5 bases and J 5 bases, with 15 bases left between them. The CDR3 covers 13 residues. In DNA form, the CDR3 reads TGCAGTGCTCTTTGGGGGGGGAAGACTGAAGCTTTCTTT. It specifies CSALWGGKTEAFF.

The chain has TRBV5-5 and TRBJ2-3, with D tentatively TRBD1 (6 bases). V shed 7 bases and J shed 0 bases, with 15 bases lying between them. Germline V gene lookup returns CDR1 SGHKS and CDR2 YYEKEE (reference sequence). The CDR3 runs 15 residues. The CDR3, as DNA: TGTGCCAGCTCGGGACACGGCCCCAGCACAGATACGCAGTATTTT. It yields the protein CASSGHGPSTDTQYF.

The V call is TRBV11-2, the J call TRBJ1-1; weak D call: TRBD1 (5 bases). The CDR3 covers 14 residues. Germline V gives CDR1 SGHAT, CDR2 FQNNGV. The V and J ends lost 5 bases and 4 bases respectively, with 14 bases between them. The CDR3 spells CASSPRMGVTEAFF. The CDR3 DNA sequence: TGTGCCAGCAGCCCCCGAATGGGGGTCACTGAAGCTTTCTTT.

This chain connects TRBV29-1 to TRBJ1-1; D unresolved. The germline V and J ends were trimmed by 7 bases and 1 base, with 10 bases remaining between them. CDR3 length equals 12 residues. Germline CDR1 reads SQVTM; CDR2 reads ANQGSEA. CDR3 DNA sequence: TGCAGCGGGATCTCATGGAACACTGAAGCTTTCTTT. This translates into CSGISWNTEAFF. The full variable domain, in which reference TRBV29-1 and TRBJ1-1 provide the parts outside the CDR3, is SAVISQKPSRDICQRGTSLTIQCQVDSQVTMMFWYRQQPGQSLTLIATANQGSEATYESGFVIDKFPISRPNLTFSTLTVSNMSPEDSSIYLCSGISWNTEAFFGQGTRLTVV.

This clonotype was found many times. This chain links TRBV11-2 with TRBJ1-1; D possibly corresponds to TRBD1 (5 bases). Trimming cost V 6 bases and J 6 bases, with 8 bases left between them. Germline CDR1 SGHAT, CDR2 FQNNGV. This CDR3 is 11 amino acids long. CDR3 DNA sequence: TGTGCCAGCAGGGGGGAACCTGAAGCTTTCTTT. Encoded protein: CASRGEPEAFF.

This clonotype is a singleton in its sample. The chain recombines TRBV29-1 with TRBJ2-7; tentatively, D is TRBD1 or TRBD2 (5 bases each). This CDR3 region has 13 residues. Germline CDR1 reads SQVTM; CDR2 reads ANQGSEA. The CDR3 DNA reads as TGCAGTGCGAGCGACTGGGGGACCTACGAGCAGTACTTC. Its protein product is CSASDWGTYEQYF.

This chain links TRBV28 with TRBJ1-5, with D perhaps TRBD1 (6 bases). The CDR3 is 16 amino acids. CDR1 and CDR2 from the germline V gene are MDHEN and SYDVKM. V was cut by 8 bases and J by 0 bases, with 17 bases left in between. The CDR3 DNA sequence: TGTGCCAGCCGGACTGGGGGCGCCTATAGCAATCAGCCCCAGCATTTT. Translated: CASRTGGAYSNQPQHF.

This chain links TRBV5-1 with TRBJ2-2; TRBD2 might be the D (5 bases). V was cut by 3 bases and J by 4 bases, with 13 bases left in between. Germline CDR1 is SGHRS and CDR2 is YFSETQ. CDR3 length: 15 residues. CDR3 bases: TGCGCCAGCAGCTGGCAGCGGAGTTCCACCGGGGAGCTGTTTTTT. This codes for CASSWQRSSTGELFF.